This T cell receptor (beta chain) was observed in a study of T cell responses to AZD1222 COVID-19 vaccine (dated by TCRdb to about 2021). Notes on the research overall: Because spike-specific TCR depth and breadth did not differ between the two schedules, AZD1222 recipients who got a second dose at roughly 4 weeks were pooled with those who got a second dose at roughly 12 weeks. A total of just over 230 trial participants underwent TCR sequencing, of whom roughly 210 had received two doses of AZD1222 and roughly 26 had received two doses of the MenACWY control vaccine. Enrollment into the trials was organized by age into subgroups of 18-55, 56-69 and 70-plus years, and those subgroups contained roughly 150, 30 and 60 TCR-sequenced participants, respectively. Summary of the overall study and its limitations: CD4 TCRs associated with the vaccine covered the entire spike protein, and the dominant responses were in regions 160-218 and 743-854. Because no day 14 peak-response samples were available, repertoires were characterized only after the peak T cell response. Participants were mostly white British, with more females than males. The authors suggested clonal diversity may have been underestimated. Conclusions about previously exposed vaccinees are limited, since just six or seven AZD1222 recipients were seropositive for SARS-CoV-2 at baseline. Reportedly, close to half of the unique spike-specific TCRs recognized epitopes lying outside the regions that are mutated in the B.1.351 and B.1.1.7 variants. A significant rise in spike-specific TCR breadth and depth was observed after two AZD1222 doses relative to day 0 and relative to MenACWY recipients. In the small 56-69-year group, the increase in depth fell short of significance, most likely because of low power.

Worth noting for this clone: Its antigen has not been determined. The input lacks base qualities; no much larger clone sits a single base away.

The CDR3 numbers 14 residues from cysteine through phenylalanine. CDR3 DNA is the only sequence kept; it has 42 bases, read in frame from the first base. Per the germline V gene, MGHRA is the CDR1 and YSYEKL is the CDR2. At the junction V is shortened by 4 bases and J by 1 base, with 10 bases in between. The time point label here, explained by the study, means: baseline before first vaccination. Vaccinee samples were obtained from the UK trials COV001 and COV002, which included a single-blind randomized controlled phase 2/3 trial of AZD1222 (ChAdOx1 nCoV-19) in healthy adults. Trial participant PBMC samples were collected at day 0 and day 28 after the second dose for TCRbeta chain sequencing. The CDR3 regions of human TCRbeta chains were subjected to immunosequencing. Per the authors' processing: TCRs in the repertoires were compared against a reference library of SARS-CoV-2-specific TCRs that had been generated with the MIRA antigen-specificity platform. Breadth was defined as the fraction of unique TCRs that were SARS-CoV-2-associated, and depth was defined as the fraction of total T cells that were SARS-CoV-2-associated. Using the MIRA data, every spike-specific TCR was mapped to the spike region that the TCR reacted to and assigned to either a CD4 or a CD8 class. Log10-transformed breadth and depth values were compared by one-way ANOVA with Sidak's multiple comparisons tests. Imported from immuneACCESS, the table was reduced by TCRdb to in-frame sequences with V and J called. These copies leave out some clones; in studies compared against another copy, an unresolved V gene accounts for under half, and the cause of the remainder is not known. The V and J calls and the clone size are those of that table, but D and trimming were determined from the DNA. This sample comprises tens of thousands of clones, about 90% of them detected only once. The top ten clonotypes cover 4.9% of the sample.

This TCR derives from an adult in good health. The sample was peripheral blood, taken on day 0 of AZD1222 vaccination. The rearranged chain carries TRBV4-1 and TRBJ1-1; perhaps TRBD1 is the D gene, with 5 bases matching. The nucleotides are TGCGCCAGCAGCCTTCTCGGGGGGAACACTGAAGCTTTCTTT. It translates to CASSLLGGNTEAFF.